This T cell receptor (beta chain) was identified in a study of blood T cells in healthy people across ages. Study observations and caveats: Estimates based on one million T cells were treated as lower bounds. With unsorted PBMCs, a conclusive comparison of naive versus antigen-experienced cells was not possible.

This CDR3 has 12 amino acids. Germline V gene lookup returns CDR1 SNHLY and CDR2 FYNNEI. V lost 6 bases and J 4 bases, leaving 10 bases between the germline ends. Combining a sample-barcoded 5' primer with a J-beta primer mix, a second PCR ran for roughly 7 to 11 cycles. MiXCR was run by TCRdb on the 5' RACE reads, yielding one entry per CDR3 protein. Here the sample spans about 800,000 distinct CDR3 sequences, roughly 64% being singletons. The authors drew around 9.3 milliliters of peripheral blood from each donor. There were at least 5.5 micrograms of total RNA extracted from every sample. Comment on this clonotype: What it binds is not known.

V is TRBV2 and J is TRBJ2-7; D is undetermined. The TCR sequence derives from a man aged 25-40 years in good health. The sample comprised blood. CDR3 DNA: TGTGCCAGCAGGATAACCCAGTACGAGCAGTACTTC. It encodes CASRITQYEQYF. Based on the CDR3 plus reference TRBV2 and TRBJ2-7, the full variable domain is EPEVTQTPSHQVTQMGQEVILRCVPISNHLYFYWYRQILGQKVEFLVSFYNNEISEKSEIFDDQFSVERPDGSNFTLKIRSTKLEDSAMYFCASRITQYEQYFGPGTRLTVT.